These 21 T cell receptor beta chains came from one sample sequenced in a study of CD8+ T cells in alopecia areata. TCR sequencing used cDNA made by reverse transcription of extracted RNA. Method: immunoSEQ multiplex PCR; TCRdb's copy keeps in-frame clones and lacks some. The repertoire has roughly 140,000 clones, under 60% of them found once; the top ten carry roughly a fifth. The specimen was CD8+ T cells sorted from blood, collected at week 0. The receptors come from a human donor with alopecia areata.

The chain links TRBV19 to TRBJ2-6; 8 nucleotides match TRBD1. After removal of 7 bases from V and 0 bases from J, the junction contained 2 bases not matched to a gene. This CDR3 contains 15 residues. Germline lookup yields CDR1 LNHDA and CDR2 SQIVND (reference sequence). CDR3 in amino acids: CASKDRDSGANVLTF. CDR3 DNA sequence: TGTGCCAGTAAGGACAGGGACTCTGGGGCCAACGTCCTGACTTTC.

This clone came up a few times. This chain joins TRBV19 and TRBJ2-6; D possibly uses TRBD1 or TRBD2 (6 bases each). Trimming removed 7 bases from V and 11 bases from J, with 18 bases in between. The CDR3 has 14 residues. Per germline, CDR1 LNHDA and CDR2 SQIVND (reference sequence). DNA of the CDR3: TGTGCCAGTAACGGGGGCCCCGGTTTCGACGTCCTGACTTTC. Translating gives CASNGGPGFDVLTF.

This clone was found a few times. The rearrangement uses TRBV7-9 and TRBJ2-1, with 7 positions matching TRBD2. CDR1 and CDR2 (germline): SEHNR, FQNEAQ (reference sequence). CDR3 length: 14 residues. V was clipped by 7 bases and J by 2 bases; unmatched bases: 5. DNA of the CDR3: TGTGCCAGCACCCAGACTAGCACCTACAATGAGCAGTTCTTC. As protein: CASTQTSTYNEQFF. Together with reference TRBV7-9 and TRBJ2-1, the CDR3 gives the full variable domain: DTGVSQNPRHKITKRGQNVTFRCDPISEHNRLYWYRQTLGQGPEFLTYFQNEAQLEKSRLLSDRFSAERPKGSFSTLEIQRTEQGDSAMYLCASTQTSTYNEQFFGPGTRLTVL.

In its sample, this clone was seen a few times. The rearrangement links TRBV5-1 to TRBJ1-4; the D gene is possibly TRBD1 (6 bases). The V end was cut by 0 bases, the J end by 7 bases, with 13 bases between. CDR3 length: 15 residues. Germline CDR1 reads SGHRS; CDR2 reads YFSETQ. The CDR3 here is CASSLEGHASEKLFF. The CDR3 DNA reads TGCGCCAGCAGCTTGGAGGGACACGCTAGTGAAAAACTGTTTTTT. Full variable domain (missing parts from reference TRBV5-1 and TRBJ1-4): KAGVTQTPRYLIKTRGQQVTLSCSPISGHRSVSWYQQTPGQGLQFLFEYFSETQRNKGNFPGRFSGRQFSNSRSEMNVSTLELGDSALYLCASSLEGHASEKLFFGSGTQLSVL.

Of note for this clone: Other DNA sequences in the same sample also yield this CDR3. The chain combines TRBV29-1 with TRBJ2-7, with no clear D. Germline V gene data show CDR1 as SQVTM and CDR2 as ANQGSEA. This CDR3 comprises 12 residues. The ends were cut back, 2 bases at V and 2 bases at J, with 7 bases in the middle. CDR3 protein: CSVELGAYEQYF. Here the CDR3 DNA reads TGCAGCGTTGAACTTGGCGCCTACGAGCAGTACTTC.

V is TRBV7-2 and J is TRBJ2-1; the match to TRBD2 covers 8 bases. CDR1 is SGHTA, CDR2 FQGNSA, per germline. Trimming at V came to 4 bases and at J to 11 bases, leaving 1 base not matched to a gene. This CDR3 has 11 residues. The CDR3 is CASSSGGQQFF. The CDR3 coding sequence is TGTGCCAGCAGCTCGGGGGGGCAGCAGTTCTTC.

As regards this clone: The same CDR3 can be traced to other DNA sequences in this sample. J is TRBJ1-1 and V is TRBV13; D call uncertain. V lost 0 bases to trimming and J lost 0 bases, with 5 bases between them. In germline, CDR1 is PRHDT, CDR2 FYEKMQ (reference sequence). The CDR3 loop spans 14 amino acids. In nucleotides, the CDR3 is TGTGCCAGCAGCTTAGGTCAGCTGAACACTGAAGCTTTCTTT. It translates to CASSLGQLNTEAFF.

The rearrangement links TRBV13 to TRBJ1-1; maybe TRBD1 (6 bases). Germline lookup yields CDR1 PRHDT and CDR2 FYEKMQ (reference sequence). The CDR3 extends over 14 amino acids. The ends were cut back, 0 bases at V and 4 bases at J, with 9 bases in the middle. In DNA form, the CDR3 reads TGTGCCAGCAGCTTAGGGGGGGCCGGCACTGAAGCTTTCTTT. It is translated as CASSLGGAGTEAFF.

The rearrangement links TRBV30 to TRBJ1-1, with D uncertain. The CDR3 runs 12 residues. Looked up from germline, CDR1 is GTSNPN and CDR2 is SVGIG (reference sequence). Trimming stripped 4 bases from V and 5 bases from J, with 11 bases between. The CDR3, as DNA: TGTGCCTGGAACCCGACATTTACTGAAGCTTTCTTT. It translates to CAWNPTFTEAFF.

The chain uses TRBV27 and TRBJ1-5, with a weak D call TRBD1 (5 bases). Germline V lookup: CDR1 MNHEY, CDR2 SMNVEV (reference sequence). The V and J ends lost 6 bases and 7 bases respectively, with 13 bases between them. The CDR3 spans 13 residues. The CDR3 nucleotides read TGTGCCAGCAGACCCTCGCGGGGGCAGCCCCAGCATTTT. This encodes CASRPSRGQPQHF.

The chain links TRBV9 to TRBJ2-7; 7 positions agree with TRBD1. From germline, CDR1 is SGDLS and CDR2 YYNGEE. The J segment lost 2 bases and the V segment lost 0 bases, leaving 2 bases of the junction unmatched. The CDR3 sequence is 14 residues long. Written as DNA, the CDR3 is TGTGCCAGCAGCGTAGACACAGGGGCCTACGAGCAGTACTTC. Translation: CASSVDTGAYEQYF.

The chain joins TRBV30 to TRBJ2-5; no clear D. The end of the DNA fits TRBJ2-7 better, so the J call may be wrong. The CDR3 totals 12 residues. Germline-derived CDR1 and CDR2 are GTSNPN and SVGIG (reference sequence). CDR3 coding DNA: TGTGCCTGGAGTGATCTAGGTAACGAGCAGTACTTC. Translating gives CAWSDLGNEQYF.

This chain uses TRBV29-1 with TRBJ1-1; perhaps TRBD1 as D (6 bases). Per germline, CDR1 SQVTM and CDR2 ANQGSEA. The V end was cut by 6 bases, the J end by 4 bases, with 15 bases between. CDR3 length: 13 residues. The CDR3 DNA follows: TGCAGCGTCGTACAGGGTCAGGCCACTGAAGCTTTCTTT. It translates to CSVVQGQATEAFF.

This clone was recorded a few times. V and J are TRBV30 and TRBJ1-4, with D perhaps TRBD1 (6 bases). V was cut by 4 bases and J by 8 bases, with 14 bases left in between. Germline lookup yields CDR1 GTSNPN and CDR2 SVGIG (reference sequence). The CDR3 has 13 amino acids. This CDR3 reads CAWNKGDGEKLFF. The CDR3 DNA follows: TGTGCCTGGAATAAGGGGGATGGCGAAAAACTGTTTTTT.

The table lists this clone with a few counts. The chain joins TRBV7-3 to TRBJ1-1; weak D call: TRBD1 (6 bases). Trimming left V 2 bases short and J 6 bases short, with 10 bases between. Germline assignment: CDR1 SGHTA and CDR2 FQGTGA. The CDR3 runs 13 residues. CDR3 bases: TGTGCCAGCAGCTTAGGGGGGCGATCTGAAGCTTTCTTT. Translated, it gives CASSLGGRSEAFF.

The V and J genes are TRBV19 and TRBJ2-7; D not resolved. V was pared by 4 bases and J by 3 bases, with 10 bases between. Germline V gene sequence: CDR1 LNHDA, CDR2 SQIVND (reference sequence). CDR3 size: 13 residues. In DNA, the CDR3 is TGTGCCAGTAGTACCGACGGACGCTACGAGCAGTACTTC. Translated: CASSTDGRYEQYF. The full variable domain, its missing parts supplied by reference TRBV19 and TRBJ2-7, is DGGITQSPKYLFRKEGQNVTLSCEQNLNHDAMYWYRQDPGQGLRLIYYSQIVNDFQKGDIAEGYSVSREKKESFPLTVTSAQKNPTAFYLCASSTDGRYEQYFGPGTRLTVT.

With regard to this clone: A read error is likely here: a far larger clone is one base away. This rearrangement joins TRBV4-1 to TRBJ1-2; D unresolved. The germline gives CDR1 MGHRA, CDR2 YSYEKL. CDR3 length equals 16 residues. CDR3 sequence (DNA): TGCGCCAGCTGCCAAGTTTCGCTAGCCACAGACTATGGCTACACCTTC. It translates to CASCQVSLATDYGYTF.

This rearrangement joins TRBV11-2 to TRBJ1-1, with D uncertain. The germline gives CDR1 SGHAT, CDR2 FQNNGV. The CDR3 covers 13 residues. The ends were cut back, 3 bases at V and 0 bases at J, with 5 bases in the middle. CDR3 coding DNA: TGTGCCAGCAGCTTCCCAATGAACACTGAAGCTTTCTTT. Translated: CASSFPMNTEAFF.

In its sample, this clone was seen a few times. The junction departs from the called germline gene at one end, perhaps through a read error. The chain links TRBV9 to TRBJ1-2, with D perhaps TRBD1 (5 bases). Germline CDR1 and CDR2: SGDLS and YYNGEE. This CDR3 spans 10 amino acids. CDR3 sequence: CASSDGTVDF. The DNA of the CDR3 is TGTGCCAGCAGCGACGGGACGGTTGACTTC.

This clone was recorded a few times. Distinct nucleotide sequences in the sample also encode this CDR3. The chain is built from TRBV7-9 and TRBJ1-1; D is possibly TRBD1 (5 bases). The CDR3 sequence is 14 residues long. V dropped 1 base and J dropped 1 base, with 7 bases sitting between them. Germline values: CDR1 SEHNR, CDR2 FQNEAQ (reference sequence). This CDR3 reads CASSLVQGNTEAFF. CDR3 bases: TGTGCCAGCAGCTTAGTTCAGGGGAACACTGAAGCTTTCTTT. The full variable domain, completed using reference TRBV7-9 and TRBJ1-1, is DTGVSQNPRHKITKRGQNVTFRCDPISEHNRLYWYRQTLGQGPEFLTYFQNEAQLEKSRLLSDRFSAERPKGSFSTLEIQRTEQGDSAMYLCASSLVQGNTEAFFGQGTRLTVV.

The V gene is TRBV5-1, the J gene TRBJ1-4, with D uncertain. CDR1 is SGHRS, CDR2 YFSETQ, per germline. The CDR3 totals 14 residues. V was shortened by 2 bases and J by 6 bases, with 11 bases between the two germline ends. The CDR3 sequence: CASSFYGLYEKLFF. In DNA, the CDR3 is TGCGCCAGCAGCTTCTATGGGTTATATGAAAAACTGTTTTTT.